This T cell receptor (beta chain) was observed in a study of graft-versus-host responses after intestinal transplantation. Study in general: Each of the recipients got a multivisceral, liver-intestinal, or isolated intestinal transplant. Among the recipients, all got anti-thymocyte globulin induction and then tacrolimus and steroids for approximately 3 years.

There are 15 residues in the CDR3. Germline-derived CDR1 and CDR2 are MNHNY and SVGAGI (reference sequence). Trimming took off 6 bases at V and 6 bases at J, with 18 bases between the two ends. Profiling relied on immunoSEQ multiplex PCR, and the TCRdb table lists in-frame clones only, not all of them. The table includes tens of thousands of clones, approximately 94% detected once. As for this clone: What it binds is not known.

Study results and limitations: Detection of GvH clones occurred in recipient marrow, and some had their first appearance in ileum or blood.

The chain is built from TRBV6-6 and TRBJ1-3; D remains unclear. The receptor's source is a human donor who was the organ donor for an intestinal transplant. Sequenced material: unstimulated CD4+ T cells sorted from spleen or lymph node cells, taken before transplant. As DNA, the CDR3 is TGTGCCAGCAGCGCTACCGGACTCCTAGAAAACACCATATATTTT. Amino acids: CASSATGLLENTIYF.